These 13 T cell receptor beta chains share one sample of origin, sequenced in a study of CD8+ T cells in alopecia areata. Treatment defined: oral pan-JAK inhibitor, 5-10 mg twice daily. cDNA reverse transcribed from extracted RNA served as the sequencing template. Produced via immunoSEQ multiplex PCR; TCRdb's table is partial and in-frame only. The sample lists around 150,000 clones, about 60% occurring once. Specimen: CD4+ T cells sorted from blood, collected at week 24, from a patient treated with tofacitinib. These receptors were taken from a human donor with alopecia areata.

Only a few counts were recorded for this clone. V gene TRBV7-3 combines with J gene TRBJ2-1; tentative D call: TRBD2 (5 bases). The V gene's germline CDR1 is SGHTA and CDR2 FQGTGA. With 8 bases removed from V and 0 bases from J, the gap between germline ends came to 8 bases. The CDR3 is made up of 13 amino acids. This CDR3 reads CASGESSYNEQFF. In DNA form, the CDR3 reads TGTGCCAGCGGGGAGAGCTCCTACAATGAGCAGTTCTTC.

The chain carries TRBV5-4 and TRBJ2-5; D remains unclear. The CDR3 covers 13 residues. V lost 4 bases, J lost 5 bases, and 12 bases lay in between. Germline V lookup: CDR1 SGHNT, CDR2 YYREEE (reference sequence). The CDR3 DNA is TGTGCCAGCAGCGTGATAAATGGGGAGACCCAGTACTTC. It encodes CASSVINGETQYF.

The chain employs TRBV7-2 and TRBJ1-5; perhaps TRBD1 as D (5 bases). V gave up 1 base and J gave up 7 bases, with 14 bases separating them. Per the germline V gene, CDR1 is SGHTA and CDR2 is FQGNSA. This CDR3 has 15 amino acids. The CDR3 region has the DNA TGTGCCAGCAGCTTAGTGCTCGGGGCGGGGCAGCCCCAGCATTTT. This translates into CASSLVLGAGQPQHF.

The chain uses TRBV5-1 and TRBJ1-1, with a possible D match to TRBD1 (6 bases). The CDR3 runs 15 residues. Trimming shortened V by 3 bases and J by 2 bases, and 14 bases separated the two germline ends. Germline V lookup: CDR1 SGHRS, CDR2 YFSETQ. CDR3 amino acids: CASSYFTGFNTEAFF. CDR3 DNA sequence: TGCGCCAGCAGCTACTTCACAGGGTTCAACACTGAAGCTTTCTTT.

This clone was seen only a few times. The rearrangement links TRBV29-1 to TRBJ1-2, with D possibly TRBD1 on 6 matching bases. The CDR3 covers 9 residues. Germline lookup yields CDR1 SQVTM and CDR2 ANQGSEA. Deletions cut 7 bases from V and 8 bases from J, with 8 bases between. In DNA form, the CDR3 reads TGCAGCGCGGACAGCGGCTACACCTTC. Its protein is CSADSGYTF.

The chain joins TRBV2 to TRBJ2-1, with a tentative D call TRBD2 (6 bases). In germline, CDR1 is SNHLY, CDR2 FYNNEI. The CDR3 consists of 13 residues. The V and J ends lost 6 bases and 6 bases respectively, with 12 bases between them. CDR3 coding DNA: TGTGCCAGCAGGTCCGGGACTGGCAATGAGCAGTTCTTC. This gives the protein CASRSGTGNEQFF. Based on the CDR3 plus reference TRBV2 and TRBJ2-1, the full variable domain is EPEVTQTPSHQVTQMGQEVILRCVPISNHLYFYWYRQILGQKVEFLVSFYNNEISEKSEIFDDQFSVERPDGSNFTLKIRSTKLEDSAMYFCASRSGTGNEQFFGPGTRLTVL.

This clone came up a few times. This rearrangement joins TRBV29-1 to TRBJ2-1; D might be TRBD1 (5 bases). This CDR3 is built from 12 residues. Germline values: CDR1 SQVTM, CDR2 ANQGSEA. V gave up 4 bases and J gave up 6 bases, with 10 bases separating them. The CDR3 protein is CSVGRQSNEQFF. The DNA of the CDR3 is TGCAGCGTTGGACGACAGTCCAATGAGCAGTTCTTC.

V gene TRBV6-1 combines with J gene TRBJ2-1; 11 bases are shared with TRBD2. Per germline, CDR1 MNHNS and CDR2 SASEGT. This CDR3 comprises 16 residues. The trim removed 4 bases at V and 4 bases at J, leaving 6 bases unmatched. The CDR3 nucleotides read TGTGCCAGCAGTGGGCTAGCGGGGGGAAAATACAATGAGCAGTTCTTC. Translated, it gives CASSGLAGGKYNEQFF.

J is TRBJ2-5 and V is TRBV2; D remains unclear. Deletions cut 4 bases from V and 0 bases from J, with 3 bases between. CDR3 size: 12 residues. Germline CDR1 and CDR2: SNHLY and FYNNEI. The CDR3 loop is CASSANQETQYF. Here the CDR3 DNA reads TGTGCCAGCAGTGCAAACCAAGAGACCCAGTACTTC.

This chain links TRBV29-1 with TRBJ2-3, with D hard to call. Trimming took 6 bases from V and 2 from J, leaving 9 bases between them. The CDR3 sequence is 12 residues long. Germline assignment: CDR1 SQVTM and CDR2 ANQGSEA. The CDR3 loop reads CSVQESTDTQYF. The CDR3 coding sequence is TGCAGCGTCCAGGAATCCACAGATACGCAGTATTTT.

CDR3 nucleotides: TGCAGCGCTCTATCACTGGGTGGCTACACCTTC. Its translation: CSALSLGGYTF. The chain recombines TRBV29-1 with TRBJ1-2; no definite D call. V lost 7 bases, J lost 7 bases, and 13 bases lay in between. This CDR3 region has 11 residues. Germline V CDR1 and CDR2: SQVTM, ANQGSEA.

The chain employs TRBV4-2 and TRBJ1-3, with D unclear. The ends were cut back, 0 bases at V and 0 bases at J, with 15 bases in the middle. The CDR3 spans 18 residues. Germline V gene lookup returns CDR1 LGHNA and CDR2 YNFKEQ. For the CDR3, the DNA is TGTGCCAGCAGCCAAGATCTCATGACCACCGGCTCTGGAAACACCATATATTTT. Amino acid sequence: CASSQDLMTTGSGNTIYF.

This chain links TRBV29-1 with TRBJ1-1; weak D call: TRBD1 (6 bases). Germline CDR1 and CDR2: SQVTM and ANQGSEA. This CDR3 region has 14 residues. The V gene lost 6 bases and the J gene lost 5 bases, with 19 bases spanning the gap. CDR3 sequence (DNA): TGCAGCGTGCAAGTCAGGGGCGAGGGAACTGAAGCTTTCTTT. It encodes CSVQVRGEGTEAFF.